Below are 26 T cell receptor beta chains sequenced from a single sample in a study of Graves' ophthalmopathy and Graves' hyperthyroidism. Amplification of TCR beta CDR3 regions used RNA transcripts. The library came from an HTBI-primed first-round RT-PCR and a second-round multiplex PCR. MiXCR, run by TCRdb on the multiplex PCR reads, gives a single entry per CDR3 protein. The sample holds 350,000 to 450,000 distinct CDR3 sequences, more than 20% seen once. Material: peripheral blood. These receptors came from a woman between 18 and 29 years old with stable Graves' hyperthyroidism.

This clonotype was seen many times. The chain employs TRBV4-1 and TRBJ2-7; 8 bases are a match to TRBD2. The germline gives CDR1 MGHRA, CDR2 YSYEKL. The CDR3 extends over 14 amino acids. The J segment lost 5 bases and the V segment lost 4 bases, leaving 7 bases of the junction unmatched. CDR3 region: CASSRGLEVDEQYF. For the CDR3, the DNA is TGCGCCAGCAGCCGGGGACTAGAGGTTGACGAGCAGTACTTC.

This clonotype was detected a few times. CDR3 nucleotides: TGCAGCGCAGGGACAGGCCCGGGGAGAGGCTACACCTTC. This codes for CSAGTGPGRGYTF. The genes are TRBV29-1 and TRBJ1-2; 8 bases are a match to TRBD1. This CDR3 has 13 amino acids. The V gene end was trimmed by 7 bases and the J gene end by 8 bases; junction bases not matched to a gene: 12. Germline assignment: CDR1 SQVTM and CDR2 ANQGSEA.

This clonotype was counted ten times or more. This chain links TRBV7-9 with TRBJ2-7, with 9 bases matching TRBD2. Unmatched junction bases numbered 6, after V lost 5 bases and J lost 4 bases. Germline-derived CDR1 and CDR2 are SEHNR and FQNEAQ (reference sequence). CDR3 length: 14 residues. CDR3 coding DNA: TGTGCCAGCAGCCCAATCGGACTAGCGTACGAGCAGTACTTC. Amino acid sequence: CASSPIGLAYEQYF.

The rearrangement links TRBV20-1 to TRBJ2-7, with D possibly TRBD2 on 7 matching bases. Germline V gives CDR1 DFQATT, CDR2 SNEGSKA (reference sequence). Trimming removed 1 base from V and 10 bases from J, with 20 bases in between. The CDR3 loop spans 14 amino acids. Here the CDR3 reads CSARGIEGGKAQYF. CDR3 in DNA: TGCAGTGCTAGAGGGATAGAGGGGGGGAAGGCTCAGTACTTC.

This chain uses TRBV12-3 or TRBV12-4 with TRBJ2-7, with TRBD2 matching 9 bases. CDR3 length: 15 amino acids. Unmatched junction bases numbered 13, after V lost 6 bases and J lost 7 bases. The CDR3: CASSLMGTSTLEQYF. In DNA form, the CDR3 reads TGTGCCAGCAGCCTTATGGGGACTAGCACTCTAGAGCAGTACTTC.

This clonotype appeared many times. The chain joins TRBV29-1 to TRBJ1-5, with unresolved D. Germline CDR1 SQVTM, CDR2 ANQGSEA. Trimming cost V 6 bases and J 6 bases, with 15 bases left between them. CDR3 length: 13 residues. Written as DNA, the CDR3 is TGCAGCGTAAAGGGATCGGGCAGTCAGCCCCAGCATTTT. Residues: CSVKGSGSQPQHF.

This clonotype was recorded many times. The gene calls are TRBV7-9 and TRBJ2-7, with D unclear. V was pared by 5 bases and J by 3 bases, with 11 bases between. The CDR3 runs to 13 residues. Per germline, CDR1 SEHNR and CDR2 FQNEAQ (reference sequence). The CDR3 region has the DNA TGTGCCAGCAGCATAGTGGGTCGCTACGAGCAGTACTTC. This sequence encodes CASSIVGRYEQYF.

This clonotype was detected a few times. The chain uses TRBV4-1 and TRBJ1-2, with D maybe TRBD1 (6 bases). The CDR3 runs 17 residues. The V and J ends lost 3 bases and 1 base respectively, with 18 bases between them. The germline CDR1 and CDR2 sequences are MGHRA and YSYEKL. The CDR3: CASSHTLDSPLNYGYTF. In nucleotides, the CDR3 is TGCGCCAGCAGCCATACATTGGACAGCCCCCTTAACTATGGCTACACCTTC.

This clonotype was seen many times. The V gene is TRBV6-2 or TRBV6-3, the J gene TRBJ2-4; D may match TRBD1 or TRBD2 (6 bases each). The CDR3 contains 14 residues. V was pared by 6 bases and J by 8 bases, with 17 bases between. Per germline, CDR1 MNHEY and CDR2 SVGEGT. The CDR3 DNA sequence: TGTGCCAGCAGCTCCCCTGGGGGGCTTGACATTCAGTACTTC. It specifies CASSSPGGLDIQYF.

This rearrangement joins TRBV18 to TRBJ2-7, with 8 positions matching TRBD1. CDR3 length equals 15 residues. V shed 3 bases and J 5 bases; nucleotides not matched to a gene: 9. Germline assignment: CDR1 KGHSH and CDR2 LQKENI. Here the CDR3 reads CASSPGQARGNEQYF. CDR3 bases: TGTGCCAGCTCACCGGGACAGGCTCGGGGCAACGAGCAGTACTTC.

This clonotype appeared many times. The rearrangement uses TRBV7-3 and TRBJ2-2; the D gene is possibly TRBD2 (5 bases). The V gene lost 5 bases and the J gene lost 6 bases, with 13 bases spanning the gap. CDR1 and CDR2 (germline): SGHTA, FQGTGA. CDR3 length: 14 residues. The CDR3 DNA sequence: TGTGCCAGCAGCCCGACTCCAGCGGCCGGGGAGCTGTTTTTT. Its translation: CASSPTPAAGELFF. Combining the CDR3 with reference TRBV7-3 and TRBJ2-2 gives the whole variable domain GAGVSQTPSNKVTEKGKYVELRCDPISGHTALYWYRQSLGQGPEFLIYFQGTGAADDSGLPNDRFFAVRPEGSVSTLKIQRTERGDSAVYLCASSPTPAAGELFFGEGSRLTVL.

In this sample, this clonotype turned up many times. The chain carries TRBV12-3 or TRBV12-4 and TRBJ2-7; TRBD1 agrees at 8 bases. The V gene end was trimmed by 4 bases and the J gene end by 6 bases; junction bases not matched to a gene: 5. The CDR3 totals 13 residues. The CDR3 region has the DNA TGTGCCAGCAGTTCCACCGACAGGGGCGAGCAGTACTTC. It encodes CASSSTDRGEQYF.

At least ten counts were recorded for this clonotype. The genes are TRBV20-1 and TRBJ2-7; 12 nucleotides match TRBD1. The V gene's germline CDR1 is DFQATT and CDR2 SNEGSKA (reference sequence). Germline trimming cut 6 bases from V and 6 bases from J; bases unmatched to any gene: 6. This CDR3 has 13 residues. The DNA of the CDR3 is TGCAGTGCCGACCGGGACAGGGGGCTCGAGCAGTACTTC. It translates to CSADRDRGLEQYF.

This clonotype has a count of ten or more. CDR3 loop: CAISESRQGGYTF. The CDR3 nucleotides read TGTGCCATCAGTGAGTCACGGCAGGGTGGCTACACCTTC. This chain joins TRBV10-3 and TRBJ1-2; a weak D match, TRBD1 (5 bases). The CDR3 length is 13 residues. Looked up from germline, CDR1 is ENHRY and CDR2 is SYGVKD. V was cut by 0 bases and J by 7 bases, with 9 bases left in between.

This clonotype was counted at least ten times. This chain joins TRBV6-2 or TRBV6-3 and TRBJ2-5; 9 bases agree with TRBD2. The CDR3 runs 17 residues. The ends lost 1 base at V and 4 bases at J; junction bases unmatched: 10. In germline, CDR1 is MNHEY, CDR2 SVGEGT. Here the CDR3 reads CASSYFGSGSTRETQYF. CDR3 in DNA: TGTGCCAGCAGTTACTTCGGTAGCGGGAGTACCAGAGAGACCCAGTACTTC.

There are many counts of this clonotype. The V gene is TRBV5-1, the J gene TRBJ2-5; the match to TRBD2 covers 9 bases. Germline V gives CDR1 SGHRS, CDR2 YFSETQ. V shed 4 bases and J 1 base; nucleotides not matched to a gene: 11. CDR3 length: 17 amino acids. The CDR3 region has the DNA TGCGCCAGCAGCCCGCCGGGCGGGAGGGTGAGCCAAGAGACCCAGTACTTC. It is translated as CASSPPGGRVSQETQYF.

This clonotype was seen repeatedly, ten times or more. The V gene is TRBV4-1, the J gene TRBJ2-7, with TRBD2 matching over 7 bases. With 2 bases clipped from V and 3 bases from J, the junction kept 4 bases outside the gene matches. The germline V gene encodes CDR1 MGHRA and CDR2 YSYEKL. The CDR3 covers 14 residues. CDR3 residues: CASSQPGLVYEQYF. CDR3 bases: TGCGCCAGCAGCCAACCCGGACTAGTCTACGAGCAGTACTTC.

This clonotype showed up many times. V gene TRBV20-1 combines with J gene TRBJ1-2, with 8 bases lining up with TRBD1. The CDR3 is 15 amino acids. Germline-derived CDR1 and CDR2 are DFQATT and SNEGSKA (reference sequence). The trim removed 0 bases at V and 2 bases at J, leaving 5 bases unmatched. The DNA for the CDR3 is TGCAGTGCTAGAGACTCTGGACAGGGAAACTATGGCTACACCTTC. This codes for CSARDSGQGNYGYTF.

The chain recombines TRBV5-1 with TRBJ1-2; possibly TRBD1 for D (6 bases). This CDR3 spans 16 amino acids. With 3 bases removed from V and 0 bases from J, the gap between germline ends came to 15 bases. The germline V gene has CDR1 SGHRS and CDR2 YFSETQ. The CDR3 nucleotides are TGCGCCAGCAGCTGGCGGACAGACCCGGCTAACTATGGCTACACCTTC. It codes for CASSWRTDPANYGYTF. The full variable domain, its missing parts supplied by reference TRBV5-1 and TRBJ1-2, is KAGVTQTPRYLIKTRGQQVTLSCSPISGHRSVSWYQQTPGQGLQFLFEYFSETQRNKGNFPGRFSGRQFSNSRSEMNVSTLELGDSALYLCASSWRTDPANYGYTFGSGTRLTVV.

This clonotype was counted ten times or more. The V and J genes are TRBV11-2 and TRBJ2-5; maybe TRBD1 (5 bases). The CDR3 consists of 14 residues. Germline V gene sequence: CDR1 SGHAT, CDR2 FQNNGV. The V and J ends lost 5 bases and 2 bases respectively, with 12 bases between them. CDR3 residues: CASSAGPSQETQYF. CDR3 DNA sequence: TGTGCCAGCAGCGCAGGGCCATCTCAAGAGACCCAGTACTTC. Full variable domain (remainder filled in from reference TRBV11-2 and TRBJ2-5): EAGVAQSPRYKIIEKRQSVAFWCNPISGHATLYWYQQILGQGPKLLIQFQNNGVVDDSQLPKDRFSAERLKGVDSTLKIQPAKLEDSAVYLCASSAGPSQETQYFGPGTRLLVL.

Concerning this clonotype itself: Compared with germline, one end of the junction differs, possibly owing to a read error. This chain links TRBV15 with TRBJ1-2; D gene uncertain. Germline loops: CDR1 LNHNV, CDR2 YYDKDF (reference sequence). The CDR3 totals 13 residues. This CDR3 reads CATSRAPAYGYTF. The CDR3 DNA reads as TGTGCCACCAGCAGAGCTCCCGCTTATGGTTACACCTTC.

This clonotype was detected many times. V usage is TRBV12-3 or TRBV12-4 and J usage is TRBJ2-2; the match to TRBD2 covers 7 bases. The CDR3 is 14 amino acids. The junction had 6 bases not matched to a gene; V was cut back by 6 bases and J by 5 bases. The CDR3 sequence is CASRGWRETGELFF. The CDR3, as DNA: TGTGCCAGCAGGGGCTGGCGGGAGACCGGGGAGCTGTTTTTT.

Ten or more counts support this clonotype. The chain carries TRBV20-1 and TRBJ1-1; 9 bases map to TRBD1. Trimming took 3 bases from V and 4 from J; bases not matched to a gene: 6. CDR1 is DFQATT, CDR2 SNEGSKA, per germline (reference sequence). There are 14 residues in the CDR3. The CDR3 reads CSASPGQGSTEAFF. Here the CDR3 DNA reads TGCAGTGCTAGTCCTGGACAGGGGAGCACTGAAGCTTTCTTT.

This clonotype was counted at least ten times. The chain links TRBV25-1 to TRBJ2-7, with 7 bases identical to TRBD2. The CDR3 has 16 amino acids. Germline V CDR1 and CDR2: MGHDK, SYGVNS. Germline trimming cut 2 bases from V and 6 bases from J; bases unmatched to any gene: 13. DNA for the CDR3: TGTGCCAGCAGTGAAACTATCGGAACGGGAGGTCTCGAGCAGTACTTC. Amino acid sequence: CASSETIGTGGLEQYF.

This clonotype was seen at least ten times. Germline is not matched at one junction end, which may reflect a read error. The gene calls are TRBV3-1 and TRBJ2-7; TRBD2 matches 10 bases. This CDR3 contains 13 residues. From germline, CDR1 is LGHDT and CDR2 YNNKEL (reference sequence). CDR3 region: CASSQGEGTSEFF. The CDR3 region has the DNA TGTGCCAGCAGCCAAGGTGAGGGGACTAGCGAGTTCTTC.

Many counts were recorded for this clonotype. This CDR3 is CASRFSAGDYGYTF. In DNA form, the CDR3 reads TGTGCCAGCAGGTTTTCGGCGGGAGACTATGGCTACACCTTC. The rearrangement joins TRBV12-3 or TRBV12-4 to TRBJ1-2, with no clear D. This CDR3 spans 14 amino acids. V lost 6 bases and J 3 bases, leaving 14 bases between the germline ends.